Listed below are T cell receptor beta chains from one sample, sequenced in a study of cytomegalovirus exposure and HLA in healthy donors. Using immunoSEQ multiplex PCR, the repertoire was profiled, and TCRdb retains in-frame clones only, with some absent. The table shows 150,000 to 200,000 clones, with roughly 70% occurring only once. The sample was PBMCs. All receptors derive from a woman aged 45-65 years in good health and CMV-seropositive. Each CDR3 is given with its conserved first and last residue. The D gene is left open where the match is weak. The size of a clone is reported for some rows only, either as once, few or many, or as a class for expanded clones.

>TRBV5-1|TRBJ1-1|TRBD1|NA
CASSFRQGNTEAFF
TGCGCCAGCAGCTTTAGACAGGGGAACACTGAAGCTTTCTTT
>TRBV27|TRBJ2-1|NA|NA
CASSLIFGSSYNEQFF
TGTGCCAGCAGTTTGATCTTCGGGAGCTCCTACAATGAGCAGTTCTTC
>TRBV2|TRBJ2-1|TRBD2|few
CASTRLAGGNEQFF
TGTGCCAGCACCCGACTAGCGGGGGGGAATGAGCAGTTCTTC
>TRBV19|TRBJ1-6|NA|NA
CASSIMGDNSPLHF
TGTGCCAGTAGTATAATGGGAGATAATTCACCCCTCCACTTT
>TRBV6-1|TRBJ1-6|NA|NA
CASSERRAWDNSPLHF
TGTGCCAGCAGTGAAAGGAGGGCTTGGGATAATTCACCCCTCCACTTT
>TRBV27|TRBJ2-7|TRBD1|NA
CASSPSHGQVLYEQYF
TGTGCCAGCAGTCCCAGCCACGGACAGGTTCTCTACGAGCAGTACTTC
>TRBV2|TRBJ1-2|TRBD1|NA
CASSLSGQGGWYGYTF
TGTGCCAGCAGTCTCTCGGGACAGGGTGGTTGGTATGGCTACACCTTC
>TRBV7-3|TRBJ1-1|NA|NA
CASSSSGGAEAFF
TGTGCCAGCAGCTCCAGTGGAGGCGCAGAAGCTTTCTTT
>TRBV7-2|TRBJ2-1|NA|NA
CASWRGSSYNEQFF
TGTGCCAGCTGGAGGGGTTCCTCCTACAATGAGCAGTTCTTC
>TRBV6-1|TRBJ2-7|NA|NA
CASSQEFGGEQYF
TGTGCCAGCTCCCAGGAGTTTGGAGGCGAGCAGTACTTC
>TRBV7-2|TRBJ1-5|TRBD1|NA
CASSSPDRVQPQHF
TGTGCCAGCAGCTCCCCGGACAGGGTTCAGCCCCAGCATTTT
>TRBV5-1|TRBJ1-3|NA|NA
CASSLVSGDRGNTIYF
TGCGCCAGCAGCTTGGTATCAGGGGATCGTGGAAACACCATATATTTT
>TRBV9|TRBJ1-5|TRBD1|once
CASSVGTGGQPQHF
TGTGCCAGCAGCGTAGGGACAGGAGGGCAGCCCCAGCATTTT